The rows below give T cell receptor beta chains drawn from one sample of a study of T cells in narcolepsy. The protocol was immunoSEQ multiplex PCR, while the TCRdb copy is restricted to in-frame clones and leaves out a portion. The data contain 20,000 to 30,000 clones, approximately 60% of them seen just once; the ten biggest clones take up 10% to 15%. Material for sequencing was memory (CD45RA-) CD4+ T cells from blood. The receptors were sampled from a human donor in good health. Both conserved end residues are trimmed from each CDR3. The order of the fields is V gene, J gene, CDR3 protein.

>TRBV10-3|TRBJ2-3
AISESTGVGTQY
>TRBV6-4|TRBJ1-1
ASRATLNTEAF
>TRBV6-5|TRBJ2-3
ASSYNTDTQY
>TRBV5-1|TRBJ2-7
ASSLVGTEYYEQY
>TRBV21-1|TRBJ2-1
ASSKSPHNEQF
>TRBV2|TRBJ1-1
ASIFGGGGENEAF
>TRBV7-3|TRBJ2-3
ASSLQSTDTQY
>TRBV9|TRBJ2-2
ASSGQGRGGELF
>TRBV6-1|TRBJ1-5
ASSASWNQPQH
>TRBV30|TRBJ1-2
AWSVGPAGYGYT
>TRBV2|TRBJ2-7
ASSSGTGGAGGWDEQY
>TRBV15|TRBJ1-2
ATSRTGSDYGYT
>TRBV5-1|TRBJ2-6
ASSKIIGRTFGANVLT
>TRBV11-2|TRBJ1-6
ARRAPGTYNSPLH
>TRBV6-1|TRBJ1-5
ASSELPGQGFDRNQPQH
>TRBV11-2|TRBJ2-3
ASSGSRASGGPWNTQY
>TRBV29-1|TRBJ2-2
SGRNTGELF
>TRBV5-6|TRBJ2-2
ASSTGQGALTGELF
>TRBV28|TRBJ2-2
ASSRNRGNTGELF